What follows are 25 T cell receptor beta chains derived from one specimen sequenced in a study of cytomegalovirus exposure and HLA in healthy donors. In the PCR, 60 Vbeta and 13 Jbeta primers were used. Clones were sequenced by immunoSEQ multiplex PCR, and TCRdb holds only the in-frame ones, with some missing. The table shows about 260,000 clones, with about 66% occurring only once. The sample was PBMCs. These receptors all come from a female donor in good health and CMV-seronegative.

The chain recombines TRBV5-1 with TRBJ2-7; 13 bases map to TRBD2. The CDR3 loop spans 18 amino acids. V lost 4 bases to trimming and J lost 6 bases; unmatched junction nucleotides: 16. Germline V gene data show CDR1 as SGHRS and CDR2 as YFSETQ. This CDR3 is CASSLRTSGSRKMGEQYF. DNA for the CDR3: TGCGCCAGCAGCCTTCGGACTAGCGGGAGCAGGAAAATGGGCGAGCAGTACTTC.

This sequence joins TRBV7-9 and TRBJ1-1; D remains unclear. This CDR3 is built from 12 residues. Trimming cost V 2 bases and J 6 bases, with 7 bases left between them. Germline loops: CDR1 SEHNR, CDR2 FQNEAQ (reference sequence). CDR3 DNA sequence: TGTGCCAGCAGCTTACCAAATGCTGAAGCTTTCTTT. Its translation: CASSLPNAEAFF.

V gene TRBV14 combines with J gene TRBJ1-1; 9 bases align to TRBD1. With V trimmed by 4 bases and J by 5 bases, 8 bases remained unmatched. The CDR3 extends over 15 amino acids. CDR1 SGHDN and CDR2 FVKESK come from the germline V gene. The CDR3 bases are TGTGCCAGCAGCCCACTGGGACAGGGATCAACTGAAGCTTTCTTT. This translates into CASSPLGQGSTEAFF.

This clone has a handful of counts. V gene TRBV27 combines with J gene TRBJ1-5, with D possibly matching TRBD1 (5 bases). The CDR3 sequence is 15 residues long. Trimming shortened V by 2 bases and J by 0 bases, and 8 bases separated the two germline ends. Germline CDR1 and CDR2: MNHEY and SMNVEV (reference sequence). This CDR3 is CASSLTGDSNQPQHF. The CDR3 nucleotides read TGTGCCAGCAGTTTAACAGGAGATAGCAATCAGCCCCAGCATTTT.

The CDR3 is CASSLSREEKLFF. The DNA for the CDR3 is TGTGCCAGCAGCTTATCCAGGGAAGAAAAACTGTTTTTT. The chain employs TRBV11-2 and TRBJ1-4, with a tentative D call TRBD1 (5 bases). V lost 2 bases and J 8 bases, leaving 9 bases between the germline ends. Germline V lookup: CDR1 SGHAT, CDR2 FQNNGV. The CDR3 consists of 13 residues.

The rearrangement links TRBV6-6 to TRBJ1-2, with TRBD1 matching over 7 bases. Germline V gene sequence: CDR1 MNHNY, CDR2 SVGAGI (reference sequence). J was trimmed by 9 bases and V by 0 bases; bases with no gene match: 4. The CDR3 contains 13 residues. The CDR3 region has the DNA TGTGCCAGCAGTTACTCGGACAGGCCGAGCTACACCTTC. It translates to CASSYSDRPSYTF.

This clone was observed a single time. The V call is TRBV5-4, the J call TRBJ1-1; 9 bases are a match to TRBD1. There are 13 residues in the CDR3. Germline lookup yields CDR1 SGHNT and CDR2 YYREEE (reference sequence). Germline trimming cut 6 bases from V and 4 bases from J; bases unmatched to any gene: 4. The CDR3 here is CASTQQGATEAFF. As DNA, the CDR3 is TGTGCCAGCACACAACAGGGGGCCACTGAAGCTTTCTTT.

The rearrangement joins TRBV5-5 to TRBJ1-5; TRBD1 is a possible D gene (6 bases). This CDR3 has 15 amino acids. Trimming removed 0 bases at V and 4 bases at J, with 11 bases between. The germline V gene encodes CDR1 SGHKS and CDR2 YYEKEE (reference sequence). The CDR3 region is CASSLDQGWNQPQHF. The CDR3 nucleotides read TGTGCCAGCAGCTTGGACCAGGGGTGGAATCAGCCCCAGCATTTT.

The chain carries TRBV6-5 and TRBJ2-6; D perhaps matches TRBD1 (5 bases). The ends were cut back, 6 bases at V and 2 bases at J, with 11 bases in the middle. The germline V gene encodes CDR1 MNHEY and CDR2 SVGAGI. The CDR3 has 15 amino acids. CDR3: CASRGLSTGANVLTF. The CDR3 region has the DNA TGTGCCAGCAGGGGGCTAAGTACTGGGGCCAACGTCCTGACTTTC.

The rearrangement links TRBV27 to TRBJ2-5, with D possibly matching TRBD1 (6 bases). TRBJ2-7 matches the DNA end more closely, so the J call is doubtful. The CDR3 has 14 residues. Germline CDR1 MNHEY, CDR2 SMNVEV (reference sequence). The CDR3 loop reads CASSLGGRVHEQYF. The CDR3 DNA reads as TGTGCCAGCAGTTTAGGGGGCAGGGTCCACGAGCAGTACTTC.

This chain uses TRBV11-3 with TRBJ1-1, with TRBD1 identical over 9 bases. CDR3 length: 15 residues. Trimming at V came to 4 bases and at J to 5 bases, leaving 8 bases not matched to a gene. Germline CDR1 reads SGHNT; CDR2 reads YENEEA. The DNA for the CDR3 is TGTGCCAGCAGCTCTTCCGGGACAGGGTGGACTGAAGCTTTCTTT. Amino acid sequence: CASSSSGTGWTEAFF.

The chain uses TRBV6-1 and TRBJ2-1, with 7 bases identical to TRBD1. Trimming at V came to 7 bases and at J to 6 bases, leaving 6 bases not matched to a gene. The CDR3 covers 13 residues. Germline values: CDR1 MNHNS, CDR2 SASEGT. CDR3 amino acids: CASKTGSGNEQFF. DNA of the CDR3: TGTGCCAGCAAGACAGGGTCTGGCAATGAGCAGTTCTTC.

The rearrangement joins TRBV28 to TRBJ2-5, with D possibly TRBD1 on 6 matching bases. Per germline, CDR1 MDHEN and CDR2 SYDVKM. The V and J ends lost 3 bases and 5 bases respectively, with 13 bases between them. The CDR3 covers 14 residues. This chain's CDR3 is CASSLKQGLETQYF. The CDR3 nucleotides are TGTGCCAGCAGTTTGAAACAGGGTCTGGAGACCCAGTACTTC.

The chain carries TRBV5-1 and TRBJ2-7, with D possibly TRBD1 on 6 matching bases. Germline CDR1 SGHRS, CDR2 YFSETQ. The CDR3 is made up of 15 amino acids. Trimming pared 4 bases from V and 3 bases from J, leaving 17 bases between. The CDR3 sequence is CASSQLQGPLYEQYF. The CDR3 nucleotides are TGCGCCAGCAGCCAATTACAGGGCCCCCTCTACGAGCAGTACTTC.

V usage is TRBV5-1 and J usage is TRBJ2-5; 9 bases match TRBD2. The CDR3 runs to 19 residues. The V gene end was trimmed by 4 bases and the J gene end by 2 bases; junction bases not matched to a gene: 18. Germline CDR1 is SGHRS and CDR2 is YFSETQ. CDR3 DNA sequence: TGCGCCAGCAGCCGGAAGCCGGGACTAGCTGCCCCCTTACAAGAGACCCAGTACTTC. Translated, it gives CASSRKPGLAAPLQETQYF.

V usage is TRBV10-3 and J usage is TRBJ1-1; D is possibly TRBD1 (6 bases). Germline V CDR1 and CDR2: ENHRY, SYGVKD. The CDR3 consists of 15 residues. Trimming took 0 bases from V and 2 from J, leaving 10 bases between them. CDR3 coding DNA: TGTGCCATCAGTGAGTCGGCAGGGGAAAACACTGAAGCTTTCTTT. This encodes CAISESAGENTEAFF.

The chain employs TRBV11-2 and TRBJ2-7; possibly TRBD2 for D (5 bases). V dropped 2 bases and J dropped 4 bases, with 21 bases sitting between them. Germline CDR1 SGHAT, CDR2 FQNNGV. CDR3 length equals 17 residues. CDR3 protein: CASSLLPPQRILYEQYF. The CDR3 region has the DNA TGTGCCAGCAGCTTACTTCCCCCGCAGCGGATTCTTTACGAGCAGTACTTC.

The chain is built from TRBV5-4 and TRBJ2-3, with 8 positions matching TRBD2. The V segment lost 4 bases and the J segment 0 bases; nucleotides outside the gene matches: 7. CDR1 and CDR2 from the germline V gene are SGHNT and YYREEE (reference sequence). The length of the CDR3 is 16 residues. The CDR3 DNA reads TGTGCCAGCAGCAATCGCCCGGGGGGGAGCACAGATACGCAGTATTTT. It yields the protein CASSNRPGGSTDTQYF.

V and J are TRBV7-2 and TRBJ2-2, with a possible D match to TRBD2 (6 bases). CDR1 is SGHTA, CDR2 FQGNSA, per germline. V dropped 3 bases and J dropped 6 bases, with 14 bases sitting between them. The CDR3 consists of 15 residues. The CDR3 is CASSFVLASPGELFF. Written as DNA, the CDR3 is TGTGCCAGCAGCTTCGTGCTAGCGTCCCCCGGGGAGCTGTTTTTT.

The V gene is TRBV10-1, the J gene TRBJ2-7, with 15 bases identical to TRBD2. With 2 bases clipped from V and 6 bases from J, the junction kept 2 bases outside the gene matches. Per the germline V gene, CDR1 is WNHNN and CDR2 is SYGVQD (reference sequence). CDR3 size: 15 residues. For the CDR3, the DNA is TGCGCCAGCAGTGAGGGGACTAGCGGGAGGACCGAGCAGTACTTC. Amino acids: CASSEGTSGRTEQYF.

The V and J genes are TRBV29-1 and TRBJ2-1, with TRBD2 matching 13 bases. Germline CDR1 is SQVTM and CDR2 is ANQGSEA. Losses at the gene ends were 4 bases for V and 0 bases for J; bases not matched to a gene: 6. The CDR3 is made up of 17 amino acids. The CDR3 DNA follows: TGCAGCGTTGCCGGACTAGCGGGAGTGGACTCCTACAATGAGCAGTTCTTC. It yields the protein CSVAGLAGVDSYNEQFF.

The gene calls are TRBV10-2 and TRBJ2-3, with 7 nucleotides matching TRBD1. Germline V CDR1 and CDR2: WSHSY, SAAADI. Unmatched junction bases numbered 5, after V lost 8 bases and J lost 6 bases. This CDR3 is 12 amino acids long. The CDR3 DNA is TGCGCCAGCGAGGGGGCCAGGGATACGCAGTATTTT. It codes for CASEGARDTQYF.

This clone was seen just once. V is TRBV7-9 and J is TRBJ1-3; D gene ambiguous. CDR1 and CDR2 from the germline V gene are SEHNR and FQNEAQ (reference sequence). This CDR3 region has 15 residues. V was cut by 5 bases and J by 3 bases, with 14 bases left in between. DNA of the CDR3: TGTGCCAGCAGCGAGAGGGATGTCTTTGGAAACACCATATATTTT. Its translation is CASSERDVFGNTIYF.

CDR3 loop: CSVGTSGRASYNEQFF. DNA of the CDR3: TGCAGCGTTGGGACTAGCGGGAGGGCTTCCTACAATGAGCAGTTCTTC. The V gene is TRBV29-1, the J gene TRBJ2-1, with 15 bases aligning to TRBD2. Trimming at V came to 4 bases and at J to 1 base, leaving 2 bases not matched to a gene. Germline CDR1 SQVTM, CDR2 ANQGSEA. The CDR3 runs 16 residues.

The rearrangement joins TRBV7-2 to TRBJ2-5; D might be TRBD2 (5 bases). Trimming stripped 2 bases from V and 4 bases from J, with 8 bases between. The CDR3 runs to 13 residues. CDR1 and CDR2 (germline): SGHTA, FQGNSA. CDR3 coding DNA: TGTGCCAGCAGCTTACGAGGGAGAGAGACCCAGTACTTC. Its protein product is CASSLRGRETQYF.